The entry that follows covers one T cell receptor beta chain sequence. Its antigen is unidentified. The sample originates from a study of T-cell reconstitution after alpha-beta-depleted transplantation in children. Germline values: CDR1 SGHAT, CDR2 FQNNGV. The CDR3 is 18 residues long. Unmatched junction bases numbered 8, after V lost 2 bases and J lost 2 bases. Preparation of the TCRbeta library used unique molecular identifiers. TCRdb analysed the PCR reads with MiXCR anew, one entry per CDR3 protein. The sample records around 70,000 distinct CDR3 sequences, roughly a tenth being singletons. Study outcomes and limitations: Diversity of TCRbeta at day 60 was high in some patients, arising from surviving recipient T cells and thymic progenitors.

The sequence came from a boy between 5 and 17 years old with acute myeloid leukemia, due to receive a stem cell transplant. The sequencing here drew on PBMCs, taken before TCRalphabeta/CD19-depleted stem cell transplant. The rearrangement uses TRBV11-2 and TRBJ2-3; 12 positions agree with TRBD2. The CDR3 sequence: CASSLFSSGGAHTDTQYF. The DNA of the CDR3 is TGTGCCAGCAGCTTATTTTCTAGCGGGGGGGCTCACACAGATACGCAGTATTTT.